A single TCR beta chain is shown here with its context. The sample comes from a study of blood T cell repertoires in COVID-19. For the study at large: Sites across the United States, Italy and Spain contributed samples from acute and convalescent COVID-19. The cDNA or gDNA used as material had been derived from T cells, B-cell-depleted T cells, or PBMCs.

The length of the CDR3 is 20 residues. Per germline, CDR1 SNHLY and CDR2 FYNNEI. After removal of 11 bases from V and 5 bases from J, the junction contained 26 bases not matched to a gene. As processed by the authors: Amplified reference gene primers provided the basis for estimating nucleated cell counts. Some clones are missing from TCRdb's copy, which holds only in-frame ones; the method was immunoSEQ multiplex PCR. The V and J calls and the clone size are those of that table, but D and trimming were determined from the DNA. The data show a few hundred thousand clones, 89% seen once. This sequence was found in a man aged 35 to 55 with acute or convalescent COVID-19. The sample consisted of peripheral blood. V and J are TRBV2 and TRBJ2-5; 13 bases match TRBD2. The CDR3: CAAVPNTGSPGLAGVETQYF. As DNA, the CDR3 is TGTGCCGCGGTTCCCAATACAGGGAGTCCTGGACTAGCGGGAGTTGAGACCCAGTACTTC. The entire variable domain, with the rest obtained from reference TRBV2 and TRBJ2-5, is as follows: EPEVTQTPSHQVTQMGQEVILRCVPISNHLYFYWYRQILGQKVEFLVSFYNNEISEKSEIFDDQFSVERPDGSNFTLKIRSTKLEDSAMYFCAAVPNTGSPGLAGVETQYFGPGTRLLVL.